Presented here are 18 T cell receptor beta chains from one specimen sequenced in a study of blood T cell repertoires in COVID-19. TCRdb's copy holds only in-frame clones and misses some; the assay was immunoSEQ multiplex PCR. The table has 130,000 or so clones, 70% to 90% seen once. The sample comprised peripheral blood. Source of these receptors: a woman aged 55-69 years with acute or convalescent COVID-19.

This chain joins TRBV3-1 (or the pseudogene TRBV3-2) and TRBJ1-1; 7 bases are a match to TRBD1. Germline assignment: CDR1 LGHDT and CDR2 YNNKEL (reference sequence). The ends lost 0 bases at V and 6 bases at J; junction bases unmatched: 10. This CDR3 has 16 residues. CDR3 nucleotide sequence: TGTGCCAGCAGCCAAGAAGGAGGACAGGTCAGGCCTGAAGCTTTCTTT. This sequence encodes CASSQEGGQVRPEAFF.

J is TRBJ1-4 and V is TRBV11-3; D is perhaps TRBD1 (6 bases). Germline V CDR1 and CDR2: SGHNT, YENEEA. The CDR3 is 15 amino acids. The V and J ends lost 2 bases and 5 bases respectively, with 12 bases between them. CDR3: CASSLFSQGNEKLFF. The CDR3 DNA follows: TGTGCCAGCAGCTTATTCAGTCAGGGGAATGAAAAACTGTTTTTT.

The chain combines TRBV4-1 with TRBJ1-1; a possible D gene is TRBD1 (6 bases). Per the germline V gene, CDR1 is MGHRA and CDR2 is YSYEKL. This CDR3 is built from 15 residues. Trimming took off 1 base at V and 2 bases at J, with 11 bases between the two ends. CDR3 sequence reads: CASSQGAGVNTEAFF. The CDR3 DNA reads as TGCGCCAGCAGCCAAGGGGCAGGGGTTAACACTGAAGCTTTCTTT.

The chain joins TRBV2 to TRBJ2-1, with 9 bases fitting TRBD1. V dropped 8 bases and J dropped 6; count of bases not matched to a gene: 5. This CDR3 contains 13 residues. The germline CDR1 and CDR2 sequences are SNHLY and FYNNEI. The CDR3 nucleotides are TGTGCCAGCCTAACAGGGGGCATCAATGAGCAGTTCTTC. It codes for CASLTGGINEQFF.

The chain recombines TRBV5-1 with TRBJ1-1, with D maybe TRBD1 (5 bases). CDR3 size: 14 residues. From germline, CDR1 is SGHRS and CDR2 YFSETQ. V lost 4 bases and J 6 bases, leaving 16 bases between the germline ends. Written as DNA, the CDR3 is TGCGCCAGCAGCAACACGGGGACGGGGGCTGAAGCTTTCTTT. Its protein is CASSNTGTGAEAFF.

V gene TRBV6-5 combines with J gene TRBJ1-5; TRBD1 aligns across 10 bases. The CDR3 covers 15 residues. Germline V gives CDR1 MNHEY, CDR2 SVGAGI. J gave up 4 bases and V 5 bases, and 5 bases lay outside the gene matches. The CDR3 nucleotides read TGTGCCAGCAGTCGGGACAGGGGATTTAATCAGCCCCAGCATTTT. It translates to CASSRDRGFNQPQHF.

The rearrangement uses TRBV7-3 and TRBJ1-4; 7 bases agree with TRBD1. The CDR3 length is 16 residues. V trimming: 5 bases; J trimming: 1 base; junction bases outside the gene matches: 7. The germline CDR1 and CDR2 sequences are SGHTA and FQGTGA. DNA of the CDR3: TGTGCCAGCAGCGCCACAGGGACAGAAACTAATGAAAAACTGTTTTTT. Translated, it gives CASSATGTETNEKLFF.

V usage is TRBV25-1 and J usage is TRBJ1-1; D gene unclear. Trimming took off 4 bases at V and 8 bases at J, with 8 bases between the two ends. Germline V gives CDR1 MGHDK, CDR2 SYGVNS. The CDR3 is made up of 11 amino acids. The CDR3 DNA reads TGTGCCAGCAGTGGCGGGCAGGAAGCTTTCTTT. It is translated as CASSGGQEAFF. Supplemented by reference TRBV25-1 and TRBJ1-1, the full variable domain reads EADIYQTPRYLVIGTGKKITLECSQTMGHDKMYWYQQDPGMELHLIHYSYGVNSTEKGDLSSESTVSRIRTEHFPLTLESARPSHTSQYLCASSGGQEAFFGQGTRLTVV.

This CDR3 reads CASSVGGGVNEQFF. The CDR3 coding sequence is TGTGCCAGCAGCGTAGGGGGAGGCGTCAATGAGCAGTTCTTC. The chain has TRBV9 and TRBJ2-1, with D possibly being TRBD2 (6 bases). Germline V gene data show CDR1 as SGDLS and CDR2 as YYNGEE. V was pared by 0 bases and J by 6 bases, with 10 bases between. This CDR3 is built from 14 residues.

J is TRBJ1-1 and V is TRBV7-6; TRBD1 aligns across 9 bases. The ends lost 5 bases at V and 4 bases at J; junction bases unmatched: 8. Germline V gene sequence: CDR1 SGHVS, CDR2 FNYEAQ. The CDR3 extends over 15 amino acids. In DNA form, the CDR3 reads TGTGCCAGCAGCGCTGGGACAGGGAGGGCCACTGAAGCTTTCTTT. Translation gives CASSAGTGRATEAFF.

The V call is TRBV7-9, the J call TRBJ1-5; D perhaps matches TRBD1 (5 bases). The CDR3 is 13 residues long. The germline V gene encodes CDR1 SEHNR and CDR2 FQNEAQ (reference sequence). Trimming took off 10 bases at V and 2 bases at J, with 12 bases between the two ends. This CDR3 reads CATWGGGNQPQHF. The CDR3, as DNA: TGTGCCACCTGGGGAGGGGGCAATCAGCCCCAGCATTTT.

The rearrangement joins TRBV4-2 to TRBJ2-5; the D gene is possibly TRBD2 (6 bases). The CDR3 runs 14 residues. Germline-derived CDR1 and CDR2 are LGHNA and YNFKEQ. V was clipped by 4 bases and J by 1 base, with 10 bases between them. CDR3 loop: CASSPELAQETQYF. CDR3 in DNA: TGTGCCAGCAGCCCGGAACTAGCCCAAGAGACCCAGTACTTC.

The V and J genes are TRBV6-5 and TRBJ2-1, with 10 bases that match TRBD2. V dropped 6 bases and J dropped 5; count of bases not matched to a gene: 7. This CDR3 is built from 15 residues. Germline V gives CDR1 MNHEY, CDR2 SVGAGI. The CDR3 is CASRRGLAGDNEQFF. The CDR3 DNA reads as TGTGCCAGCAGGAGGGGGCTAGCGGGGGACAATGAGCAGTTCTTC.

The chain carries TRBV3-1 (or the pseudogene TRBV3-2) and TRBJ2-1; no firm D call. Germline assignment: CDR1 LGHDT and CDR2 YNNKEL (reference sequence). This CDR3 region has 15 residues. Trimming pared 4 bases from V and 9 bases from J, leaving 19 bases between. DNA of the CDR3: TGTGCCAGCAGCCTCCAACCGGGTATTGTGAGTGAGCAGTTCTTC. It is translated as CASSLQPGIVSEQFF.

The chain uses TRBV10-1 and TRBJ2-4; possibly TRBD1 for D (5 bases). The germline V and J ends were trimmed by 3 bases and 6 bases, with 15 bases remaining between them. Germline CDR1 WNHNN, CDR2 SYGVQD (reference sequence). The CDR3 is 15 amino acids. The CDR3 sequence: CASSDSRQGGNIQYF. For the CDR3, the DNA is TGCGCCAGCAGTGATTCTAGGCAGGGTGGAAACATTCAGTACTTC.

The rearrangement links TRBV9 to TRBJ2-2, with D possibly TRBD1 on 6 matching bases. Germline V gene sequence: CDR1 SGDLS, CDR2 YYNGEE. The CDR3 has 14 residues. V lost 0 bases, J lost 5 bases, and 8 bases lay in between. The CDR3 nucleotides are TGTGCCAGCAGCGTAGCGCAGGGGACCGGGGAGCTGTTTTTT. As protein: CASSVAQGTGELFF.

This chain links TRBV4-2 with TRBJ2-7; 8 bases line up with TRBD2. V lost 1 base and J lost 4; bases outside the gene matches: 6. The CDR3 extends over 15 amino acids. Germline V CDR1 and CDR2: LGHNA, YNFKEQ. CDR3 sequence: CASSQAGRGEYEQYF. For the CDR3, the DNA is TGTGCCAGCAGCCAAGCAGGGCGGGGGGAATACGAGCAGTACTTC.

V usage is TRBV6-1 and J usage is TRBJ2-3; TRBD1 aligns across 7 bases. This CDR3 has 16 amino acids. V was pared by 1 base and J by 5 bases, with 9 bases of the junction left unmatched. Germline-derived CDR1 and CDR2 are MNHNS and SASEGT. CDR3 loop: CASSEVEGAYKDTQYF. CDR3 coding DNA: TGTGCCAGCAGTGAAGTCGAGGGGGCCTACAAAGATACGCAGTATTTT.